Shown below are 8 T cell receptor beta chains from a single sample sequenced in a study of blood T cell repertoires in COVID-19. Profiled with immunoSEQ multiplex PCR; TCRdb holds only in-frame clones, not every one. Among about 72,000 clones listed, roughly 90% were seen once. The sequencing input was peripheral blood. The receptor source for this set is a woman aged 60-70 years with active COVID-19.

V gene TRBV3-1 (or the pseudogene TRBV3-2) combines with J gene TRBJ2-1; TRBD2 matches at 10 bases. The CDR3 has 17 residues. Germline V gene sequence: CDR1 LGHDT, CDR2 YNNKEL (reference sequence). V dropped 4 bases and J dropped 7; count of bases not matched to a gene: 13. CDR3 residues: CASSPRGGAGGQNEQFF. The CDR3 nucleotides read TGTGCCAGCAGCCCCCGAGGCGGAGCGGGAGGGCAGAATGAGCAGTTCTTC.

This chain connects TRBV7-9 to TRBJ1-6; unclear D gene. The V end was cut by 6 bases, the J end by 14 bases, with 20 bases between. The CDR3 covers 14 residues. Germline loops: CDR1 SEHNR, CDR2 FQNEAQ (reference sequence). In nucleotides, the CDR3 is TGTGCCAGCAGTCCAAACGCACTCCCCGGTACCCTCCACTTT. This encodes CASSPNALPGTLHF.

V usage is TRBV11-3 and J usage is TRBJ2-1, with D possibly matching TRBD2 (6 bases). This CDR3 is 14 amino acids long. CDR1 is SGHNT, CDR2 YENEEA, per germline. V dropped 1 base and J dropped 11 bases, with 15 bases sitting between them. CDR3: CASSLVGRESKQFF. CDR3 coding DNA: TGTGCCAGCAGCTTAGTCGGACGGGAGAGTAAGCAGTTCTTC.

J is TRBJ2-3 and V is TRBV6-6; 7 bases are shared with TRBD1. The CDR3 sequence is 14 residues long. Germline V gives CDR1 MNHNY, CDR2 SVGAGI (reference sequence). V lost 5 bases and J lost 6; bases outside the gene matches: 8. The CDR3: CASSGRQGEDTQYF. DNA of the CDR3: TGTGCCAGCAGTGGGAGACAGGGCGAGGATACGCAGTATTTT.

The rearrangement uses TRBV28 and TRBJ1-5, with TRBD1 matching over 8 bases. CDR1 MDHEN and CDR2 SYDVKM come from the germline V gene. V shed 4 bases, J shed 6 bases, and the junction held 8 bases outside the gene matches. CDR3 length: 15 residues. The CDR3 nucleotides read TGTGCCAGCAGTTCGACAGGGGTGGGCGGTCAGCCCCAGCATTTT. It yields the protein CASSSTGVGGQPQHF.

This clone has only a few counts. J is TRBJ2-7 and V is TRBV5-4, with 15 bases matching TRBD2. The V gene's germline CDR1 is SGHNT and CDR2 YYREEE (reference sequence). The CDR3 spans 16 residues. With 5 bases clipped from V and 4 bases from J, the junction kept 7 bases outside the gene matches. The CDR3 protein is CASSSAGTSGRYEQYF. The CDR3 DNA follows: TGTGCCAGCAGTTCCGCTGGGACTAGCGGGAGGTACGAGCAGTACTTC.

The chain uses TRBV15 and TRBJ1-5; 8 nucleotides agree with TRBD1. The ends lost 6 bases at V and 1 base at J; junction bases unmatched: 5. There are 15 residues in the CDR3. The germline CDR1 and CDR2 sequences are LNHNV and YYDKDF (reference sequence). CDR3: CATRLNRGSNQPQHF. CDR3 DNA sequence: TGTGCCACCAGGCTTAACAGGGGGAGCAATCAGCCCCAGCATTTT. Looking up the rest from reference TRBV15 and TRBJ1-5 gives the full variable domain: DAMVIQNPRYQVTQFGKPVTLSCSQTLNHNVMYWYQQKSSQAPKLLFHYYDKDFNNEADTPDNFQSRRPNTSFCFLDIRSPGLGDTAMYLCATRLNRGSNQPQHFGDGTRLSIL.

This chain links TRBV18 with TRBJ1-1; tentative D call: TRBD1 (5 bases). The V and J ends lost 3 bases and 5 bases respectively, with 10 bases between them. CDR3 size: 13 residues. Germline loops: CDR1 KGHSH, CDR2 LQKENI. CDR3 DNA: TGTGCCAGCTCACCTAGGGACTTGACTGAAGCTTTCTTT. As protein: CASSPRDLTEAFF.